What follows are 16 T cell receptor beta chains derived from one specimen sequenced in a study of blood T cell repertoires in COVID-19. The data were produced by immunoSEQ multiplex PCR, yet TCRdb's version contains in-frame clones alone and is incomplete. This sample has roughly 240,000 clones, with 85% found just once. The source material was peripheral blood. These receptor sequences come from a man aged 50-59 years with COVID-19, enrolled during active disease.

The chain joins TRBV6-6 to TRBJ2-7; D is possibly TRBD1 (6 bases). CDR1 and CDR2 (germline): MNHNY, SVGAGI (reference sequence). The CDR3 is 14 amino acids. The V end was cut by 5 bases, the J end by 3 bases, with 14 bases between. The CDR3 region has the DNA TGTGCCAGCAGTACCTACAGGGTCGGCTACGAGCAGTACTTC. Protein sequence: CASSTYRVGYEQYF.

The V call is TRBV5-6, the J call TRBJ1-6, with D maybe TRBD1 (6 bases). Trimming stripped 5 bases from V and 0 bases from J, with 9 bases between. The CDR3 has 15 residues. The V gene's germline CDR1 is SGHDT and CDR2 YYEEEE. Written as DNA, the CDR3 is TGTGCCAGCAGGAGGGGGAGCTCCTATAATTCACCCCTCCACTTT. It yields the protein CASRRGSSYNSPLHF.

The chain uses TRBV18 and TRBJ1-1; 7 bases match TRBD1. After removal of 5 bases from V and 3 bases from J, the junction contained 3 bases not matched to a gene. This CDR3 contains 13 residues. Per germline, CDR1 KGHSH and CDR2 LQKENI. CDR3 bases: TGTGCCAGCTCAGCACAGGGGTACACTGAAGCTTTCTTT. Its translation: CASSAQGYTEAFF.

The rearrangement uses TRBV6-6 and TRBJ2-3; perhaps TRBD2 as D (6 bases). The V gene's germline CDR1 is MNHNY and CDR2 SVGAGI (reference sequence). V shed 0 bases and J shed 0 bases, with 10 bases lying between them. This CDR3 region has 16 residues. CDR3 DNA: TGTGCCAGCAGTTACTCGGGGACTTATAGCACAGATACGCAGTATTTT. It is translated as CASSYSGTYSTDTQYF.

The genes are TRBV5-1 and TRBJ2-7; 7 bases match TRBD2. This CDR3 spans 14 amino acids. Germline CDR1 reads SGHRS; CDR2 reads YFSETQ. Trimming cost V 4 bases and J 7 bases; bases outside gene matches: 11. The CDR3: CASSLGTAGGEQYF. Here the CDR3 DNA reads TGCGCCAGCAGCCTCGGGACCGCCGGGGGGGAGCAGTACTTC.

The V gene is TRBV9, the J gene TRBJ2-2; 7 bases are a match to TRBD2. The V segment lost 0 bases and the J segment 7 bases; nucleotides outside the gene matches: 3. The CDR3 runs 14 residues. CDR1 is SGDLS and CDR2 is YYNGEE in the germline V gene. CDR3 DNA: TGTGCCAGCAGCGTAGGGCTAGCGGACGGGGAGCTGTTTTTT. Protein: CASSVGLADGELFF.

The genes are TRBV12-3 or TRBV12-4 and TRBJ1-5, with no clear D. The CDR3 is 12 amino acids. Trimming left V 3 bases short and J 6 bases short, with 6 bases between. In nucleotides, the CDR3 is TGTGCCAGCAGTTTTTCTCCTCAGCCCCAGCATTTT. Amino acids: CASSFSPQPQHF.

The rearrangement joins TRBV6-4 to TRBJ2-1, with D maybe TRBD1 (5 bases). Germline lookup yields CDR1 MRHNA and CDR2 SNTAGT. V was pared by 5 bases and J by 7 bases, with 21 bases between. This CDR3 comprises 16 residues. The CDR3 coding sequence is TGTGCCAGCAGTCATCAGGGTGGTTCGAGTGGAAATGAGCAGTTCTTC. Translation: CASSHQGGSSGNEQFF.

This chain links TRBV28 with TRBJ1-4, with 12 bases matching TRBD1. The CDR3 length is 16 residues. Germline V gene lookup returns CDR1 MDHEN and CDR2 SYDVKM. Trimming took 2 bases from V and 7 from J; bases not matched to a gene: 5. In DNA, the CDR3 is TGTGCCAGCAGTTTACCAAGGGACAGGGGGCTTGAAAAACTGTTTTTT. It yields the protein CASSLPRDRGLEKLFF.

This rearrangement joins TRBV28 to TRBJ1-5, with 8 bases aligning to TRBD1. The V and J ends lost 4 bases and 5 bases, in that order; junction bases with no gene match: 4. The CDR3 consists of 14 residues. The V gene's germline CDR1 is MDHEN and CDR2 SYDVKM. CDR3 region: CASSWTGMDQPQHF. The CDR3 DNA reads as TGTGCCAGCAGTTGGACAGGGATGGATCAGCCCCAGCATTTT.

The chain combines TRBV5-4 with TRBJ1-1; a possible D gene is TRBD1 (6 bases). The CDR3 length is 16 residues. V dropped 2 bases and J dropped 1 base, with 15 bases sitting between them. Germline CDR1 reads SGHNT; CDR2 reads YYREEE (reference sequence). In DNA, the CDR3 is TGTGCCAGCAGCTTAGGAGGCGGGGGCAGGAACACTGAAGCTTTCTTT. Protein sequence: CASSLGGGGRNTEAFF.

This chain links TRBV6-5 with TRBJ2-5; 9 nucleotides agree with TRBD1. The CDR3 loop spans 14 amino acids. V was clipped by 4 bases and J by 3 bases; unmatched bases: 3. Germline V CDR1 and CDR2: MNHEY, SVGAGI. This CDR3 reads CASSSGTGKETQYF. CDR3 DNA sequence: TGTGCCAGCAGTTCCGGGACAGGGAAAGAGACCCAGTACTTC.

The table lists this clone with many counts. The rearrangement joins TRBV30 to TRBJ1-1; D is undetermined. With 0 bases removed from V and 6 bases from J, the gap between germline ends came to 14 bases. This CDR3 has 14 amino acids. From germline, CDR1 is GTSNPN and CDR2 SVGIG (reference sequence). CDR3 loop: CAWSVRGLGAEAFF. The CDR3 DNA reads as TGTGCCTGGAGTGTACGGGGTTTAGGCGCTGAAGCTTTCTTT.

V and J are TRBV29-1 and TRBJ2-7; 9 nucleotides align to TRBD1. Trimming removed 8 bases from V and 2 bases from J; junction bases left unmatched: 10. CDR1 is SQVTM, CDR2 ANQGSEA, per germline. This CDR3 comprises 14 residues. The CDR3 bases are TGCAGCCCAGACAGGGACAGGGACACCTACGAGCAGTACTTC. This codes for CSPDRDRDTYEQYF.

This sequence joins TRBV9 and TRBJ2-2; 9 bases are shared with TRBD1. With 6 bases clipped from V and 4 bases from J, the junction kept 13 bases outside the gene matches. This CDR3 contains 17 residues. Germline V lookup: CDR1 SGDLS, CDR2 YYNGEE. CDR3 residues: CASNVLGGQGGTGELFF. The CDR3 nucleotides read TGTGCCAGCAACGTTTTGGGGGGACAGGGAGGCACCGGGGAGCTGTTTTTT.

The chain couples TRBV4-3 to TRBJ2-7; maybe TRBD1 (6 bases). Trimming stripped 0 bases from V and 2 bases from J, with 14 bases between. In germline, CDR1 is LGHNA, CDR2 YSLEER. The CDR3 spans 16 residues. The CDR3 sequence is CASSQDYLRGTYEQYF. CDR3 DNA sequence: TGCGCCAGCAGCCAAGATTACCTCAGGGGAACCTACGAGCAGTACTTC.